This T cell receptor beta chain was sequenced during a study of neurological immune-mediated disorders. The time point denotes: longitudinal time-point 3. General study findings and limits: Because no CDR3 amino acid sequences were shared across subjects by expanded clones, private repertoires were suggested in all groups.

This clonotype was counted many times. Antigen unknown. Synthesis of cDNA was performed by 5'RACE using 10-nucleotide random UMIs. TCRdb recomputed calls from the 5' RACE reads with MiXCR, one row per CDR3 protein. The table has tens of thousands of distinct CDR3 sequences, 9.5% to 15% seen once. Sample: PBMCs. This clonotype originated in a male donor with HTLV-1-associated myelopathy (HAM/TSP).

DNA of the CDR3: TGCGCCAGCAGCTTGACAGGGTTACGGACTGGAAACACCATATATTTT. Amino acids: CASSLTGLRTGNTIYF. The chain has TRBV5-1 and TRBJ1-3, with a tentative D call TRBD1 (6 bases). Trimming removed 1 base at V and 2 bases at J, with 13 bases between. Germline V gene lookup returns CDR1 SGHRS and CDR2 YFSETQ. This CDR3 region has 16 residues.